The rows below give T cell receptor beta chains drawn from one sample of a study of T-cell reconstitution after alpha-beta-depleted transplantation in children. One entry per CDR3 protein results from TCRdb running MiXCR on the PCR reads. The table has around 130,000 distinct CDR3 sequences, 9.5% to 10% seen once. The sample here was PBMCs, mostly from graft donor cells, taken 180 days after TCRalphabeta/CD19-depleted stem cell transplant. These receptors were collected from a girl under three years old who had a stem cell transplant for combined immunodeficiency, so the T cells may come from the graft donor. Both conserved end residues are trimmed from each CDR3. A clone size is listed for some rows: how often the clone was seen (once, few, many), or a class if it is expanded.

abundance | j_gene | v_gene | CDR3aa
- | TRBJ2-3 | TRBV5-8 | ASRPPGGVVTQY
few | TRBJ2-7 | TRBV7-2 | ASSSTGSRSSYEQY
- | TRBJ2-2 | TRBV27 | ASSFRGLSNTGELF
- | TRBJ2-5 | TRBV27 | ASSLFHRDETQY
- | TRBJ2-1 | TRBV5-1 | ASSSEGVHEQF
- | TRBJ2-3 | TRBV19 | ASSMWNGAGDTQY
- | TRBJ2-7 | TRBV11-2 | ASSLPFWTQAYEQY
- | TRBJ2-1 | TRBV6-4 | ASSRLGRSSYNEQF
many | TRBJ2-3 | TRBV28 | ASSFSGRVTDTQY
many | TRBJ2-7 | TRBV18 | ASSPSFDEQY
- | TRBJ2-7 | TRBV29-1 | SVEDRGNEQY